This entry concerns a single T cell receptor (beta chain). As yet, its antigen is unknown. The CDR3 is 15 amino acids. Per germline, CDR1 LNHDA and CDR2 SQIVND (reference sequence). V lost 7 bases and J lost 4; bases outside the gene matches: 10. This sample was included in a study of regulatory T cells in long-lasting Graves disease. Points from the study as a whole: Because few samples were included, accuracy may have been lower. Newly diagnosed Graves' patients had higher TCR diversity than persistent ones.

Stated time point: newly diagnosed GD, antithyroid drugs for less than 3 months. Extracted PBMC RNA gave rise to the TCR library. Arm-PCR with iRepertoire HTBI primers amplified the CDR3 regions for these TCR beta libraries. Using its own MiXCR run on the multiplex PCR reads, TCRdb lists one record per CDR3 protein. The sample consists of some 500,000 distinct CDR3 sequences, 15% to 20% of them appearing once. This sample also belongs to another study, concerning T cells in Graves' hyperthyroidism and ophthalmopathy.

The specimen comprised peripheral blood mononuclear cells (PBMCs), sampled at new diagnosis, from a patient treated with antithyroid drugs. The chain couples TRBV19 to TRBJ2-4, with TRBD2 identical over 7 bases. This clonotype was obtained from a middle-aged woman with Graves disease. The CDR3 here is CASTGGAGLKNIQYF. Here the CDR3 DNA reads TGTGCCAGTACCGGGGGAGCGGGGCTGAAAAACATTCAGTACTTC.